The subject of this entry is one TCR beta chain. Antigen unknown. CDR3 length: 12 amino acids. V was clipped by 1 base and J by 7 bases, with 8 bases between them. CDR1 GTSNPN and CDR2 SVGIG come from the germline V gene (reference sequence). This entry belongs to a study of PD-1 blockade in mismatch repair-deficient tumors. Findings and caveats of the study: Tumor-resident clones, often absent from pretreatment blood, expanded after pembrolizumab and then contracted.

Mismatch repair deficiency was confirmed in all patients, by PCR or immunohistochemistry. TCRs were sequenced from three patients responding to pembrolizumab. Method: immunoSEQ multiplex PCR; TCRdb's copy keeps in-frame clones and lacks some. The sample has around 9,400 clones, around 85% seen once. This sequence joins TRBV30 and TRBJ2-1; the D gene is possibly TRBD1 (6 bases). This TCR derives from an adult with mismatch repair-deficient cancer. Sequenced material: PBMCs, taken just under 47 weeks after starting pembrolizumab. The CDR3 loop reads CAWSATGNEQFF. For the CDR3, the DNA is TGTGCCTGGAGTGCAACAGGGAATGAGCAGTTCTTC.